The clone carrying this T cell receptor beta chain was detected only a few times. This entry belongs to a study of blood T cell repertoires in COVID-19. Germline V CDR1 and CDR2: SGHTS, YDEGEE. The CDR3 loop spans 14 amino acids. Trimming cost V 2 bases and J 2 bases, with 11 bases left between them. As processed by the authors: Estimated nucleated cell counts came from reference gene primer amplification. The data were produced by immunoSEQ multiplex PCR, yet TCRdb's version contains in-frame clones alone and is incomplete. V and J calls and clone size are as listed in that table; D and trimming were resolved from the DNA. Of roughly 280,000 clones in the sample, around 87% are singletons; the top ten hold 2% to 3%. The age range of participants was about 18 to 95 years, with residence in about two dozen US areas. Cohorts were assigned according to the clinical history that participants reported. Donors of Cohort 3 who recovered were those that had two negative PCRs, clearance, or symptom resolution.

The clonotype originates from a woman in her late teens or twenties who had recovered from COVID-19. The rearrangement joins TRBV5-8 to TRBJ2-7; D ambiguous. What was sequenced was PBMCs or T cells enriched from blood (not recorded which). The CDR3 coding sequence is TGTGCCAGCAGCTTACCAGGCCTTACCTACGAGCAGTACTTC. Translation gives CASSLPGLTYEQYF.